Here is one T cell receptor beta chain with its context. Trimming at V came to 8 bases and at J to 7 bases, leaving 13 bases not matched to a gene. The CDR3 consists of 14 residues. The germline CDR1 and CDR2 sequences are SNHLY and FYNNEI. The entry originates in a study of blood T cell repertoires in COVID-19. Across the study: Nucleic acid was either cDNA or gDNA, and it came from T cells, B-cell-depleted T cells, or PBMCs.

Per the study methods: The assay estimated nucleated cells by amplifying reference gene primers. Sequencing used immunoSEQ multiplex PCR; TCRdb keeps in-frame clones, though not all of them. The V and J calls and clone size are taken from that table; D and trimming were inferred from the DNA. The sample lists 210,000 or so clones, roughly four fifths seen once, with approximately 12% in the top ten. This TCR was sampled from a woman in her 40s with acute or convalescent COVID-19. The sequencing sample was made of peripheral blood. The chain combines TRBV2 with TRBJ2-7; 8 bases line up with TRBD1. CDR3: CASDSGQGREEQYF. CDR3 nucleotide sequence: TGTGCCAGCGACTCCGGACAGGGAAGAGAGGAGCAGTACTTC.